This T cell receptor beta chain was sequenced during a study of neurological immune-mediated disorders. Overall study findings and caveats: Because no CDR3 amino acid sequences were shared across subjects by expanded clones, private repertoires were suggested in all groups.

Time point defined: longitudinal time-point 3. Germline CDR1 and CDR2: SSHAT and FNYEAQ (reference sequence). There are 15 residues in the CDR3. As for this clonotype: The antigen is undetermined. Relative to the germline gene, one junction end is altered; a read error may explain this.

The authors obtained over 200 million TCR-beta sequences from 15-18 subjects per sequencing run. MiXCR, applied by TCRdb to the 5' RACE reads, yields one record per CDR3 protein. This table holds tens of thousands of distinct CDR3 sequences, about 13% found once. Sequenced sample: PBMCs. The origin of this receptor is a male donor with HTLV-1-associated myelopathy (HAM/TSP). J is TRBJ2-5 and V is TRBV7-7; 9 bases match TRBD2. CDR3: CASSSGLALKETQYF. The CDR3 nucleotides are TGTGCTAGCAGCTCAGGACTAGCGTTAAAAGAGACCCAGTACTTC.